The 10 T cell receptor beta chains below come from one sample, sequenced in a study of T cell responses to AZD1222 COVID-19 vaccine. The method was immunoSEQ multiplex PCR; TCRdb's version includes in-frame clones alone and lacks a portion of them. The top ten clones hold about 3% of a sample with fewer than 130,000 clones, over 90% of them seen once. The sequenced sample was peripheral blood, obtained 28 days after the second AZD1222 dose. These receptors came from an adult who received the AZD1222 COVID-19 vaccine.

V gene TRBV19 combines with J gene TRBJ2-2; D is perhaps TRBD1 (5 bases). Germline V CDR1 and CDR2: LNHDA, SQIVND (reference sequence). With 5 bases removed from V and 0 bases from J, the gap between germline ends came to 7 bases. The length of the CDR3 is 14 residues. Written as DNA, the CDR3 is TGTGCCAGTAGTGCAGGGCCGAACACCGGGGAGCTGTTTTTT. This translates into CASSAGPNTGELFF.

The chain uses TRBV10-2 and TRBJ2-2, with TRBD2 identical over 8 bases. Germline CDR1 WSHSY, CDR2 SAAADI. The CDR3 length is 16 residues. V gave up 7 bases and J gave up 6 bases; unmatched junction bases: 13. CDR3 protein: CASKIVGGERAGELFF. The CDR3 nucleotides are TGCGCCAGCAAGATCGTCGGGGGGGAGAGGGCCGGGGAGCTGTTTTTT.

The J gene is TRBJ2-7, the V gene TRBV10-3; 7 positions agree with TRBD2. Germline V gene lookup returns CDR1 ENHRY and CDR2 SYGVKD. The CDR3 has 11 amino acids. V lost 10 bases, J lost 2 bases, and 2 bases stayed unmatched. CDR3 coding DNA: TGTGCCACGCTAGCGGCCTACGAGCAGTACTTC. Translated: CATLAAYEQYF.

Remarks on this clone: The identical CDR3 is also encoded by other nucleotide sequences in the sample. The gene calls are TRBV10-2 and TRBJ1-1; TRBD1 agrees at 9 bases. CDR1 and CDR2 (germline): WSHSY, SAAADI. There are 13 residues in the CDR3. V dropped 7 bases and J dropped 1; count of bases not matched to a gene: 1. CDR3: CASNRGQNTEAFF. Here the CDR3 DNA reads TGCGCCAGCAACAGGGGGCAGAACACTGAAGCTTTCTTT.

The chain is built from TRBV5-5 and TRBJ1-2; a possible D gene is TRBD1 (6 bases). CDR1 and CDR2 from the germline V gene are SGHKS and YYEKEE (reference sequence). CDR3 length equals 17 residues. Trimming took off 0 bases at V and 0 bases at J, with 15 bases between the two ends. The CDR3 bases are TGTGCCAGCAGCTTGGGCCCCCGGACAGCCTCTAACTATGGCTACACCTTC. Protein: CASSLGPRTASNYGYTF.

The chain joins TRBV3-1 (or the pseudogene TRBV3-2) to TRBJ1-3; TRBD1 is a possible D gene (5 bases). The length of the CDR3 is 16 residues. Germline-derived CDR1 and CDR2 are LGHDT and YNNKEL (reference sequence). V shed 2 bases and J shed 5 bases, with 16 bases lying between them. CDR3 amino acids: CASSQFLRQGRNTIYF. The CDR3, as DNA: TGTGCCAGCAGCCAATTCCTTCGGCAGGGCAGAAACACCATATATTTT.

This clone was seen just once. J is TRBJ1-6 and V is TRBV5-1, with TRBD1 identical over 7 bases. V shed 3 bases, J shed 8 bases, and the junction held 11 bases outside the gene matches. CDR1 and CDR2 from the germline V gene are SGHRS and YFSETQ. This CDR3 region has 16 residues. CDR3 nucleotides: TGCGCCAGCAGCTCAACTCTCCGGGACAGTCATTCACCCCTCCACTTT. This encodes CASSSTLRDSHSPLHF.

V usage is TRBV5-1 and J usage is TRBJ1-2; possibly TRBD1 for D (5 bases). Trimming cost V 0 bases and J 6 bases, with 15 bases left between them. Germline CDR1 reads SGHRS; CDR2 reads YFSETQ. The CDR3 runs 15 residues. CDR3 region: CASSLVEDGTHGYTF. The CDR3 DNA sequence: TGCGCCAGCAGCTTGGTAGAGGACGGGACCCATGGCTACACCTTC.

This clone was observed a single time. This chain uses TRBV9 with TRBJ1-1, with D perhaps TRBD1 (5 bases). The CDR3 length is 12 residues. Trimming removed 7 bases from V and 4 bases from J, with 11 bases in between. CDR1 and CDR2 (germline): SGDLS, YYNGEE. The CDR3: CASSGVATEAFF. Written as DNA, the CDR3 is TGTGCCAGCTCGGGGGTGGCCACTGAAGCTTTCTTT.

The chain combines TRBV10-1 with TRBJ2-2, with D perhaps TRBD2 (5 bases). Germline assignment: CDR1 WNHNN and CDR2 SYGVQD (reference sequence). V lost 8 bases, J lost 0 bases, and 19 bases lay in between. The CDR3 totals 17 residues. The CDR3 nucleotides read TGCGCCAGCGCCCCTCTTAGCGTGACTTCGAACACCGGGGAGCTGTTTTTT. The encoded protein is CASAPLSVTSNTGELFF.